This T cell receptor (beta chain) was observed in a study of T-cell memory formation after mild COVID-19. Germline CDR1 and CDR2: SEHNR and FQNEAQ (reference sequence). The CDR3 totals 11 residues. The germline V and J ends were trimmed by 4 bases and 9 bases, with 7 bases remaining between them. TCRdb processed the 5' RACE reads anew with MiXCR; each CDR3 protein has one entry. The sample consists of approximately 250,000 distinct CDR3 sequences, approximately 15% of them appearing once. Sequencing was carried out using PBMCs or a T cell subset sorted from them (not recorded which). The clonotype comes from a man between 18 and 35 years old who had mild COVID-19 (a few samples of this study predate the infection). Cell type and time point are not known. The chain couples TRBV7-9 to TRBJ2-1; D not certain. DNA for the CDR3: TGTGCCAGCAGCTCCACCCGTGAGCAGTTCTTC. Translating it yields CASSSTREQFF.